Listed here is a single TCR beta chain. Germline V CDR1 and CDR2: SGHVS, FQNEAQ. This CDR3 has 13 residues. After removal of 1 base from V and 7 bases from J, the junction contained 0 bases not matched to a gene. These data come from a study of blood T cell repertoires in COVID-19. In the study overall: The cDNA or gDNA used as material had been derived from T cells, B-cell-depleted T cells, or PBMCs.

Generated by immunoSEQ multiplex PCR, the TCRdb table keeps only in-frame clones and is missing some. The sample carries around 400,000 clones, about 89% recorded once. The material sequenced was peripheral blood. This chain uses TRBV7-8 with TRBJ1-4, with 7 positions matching TRBD1. The sequence was obtained from a woman under 40 with COVID-19, enrolled during active disease. In DNA, the CDR3 is TGTGCCAGCAGCTTAGACAGGGGTGAAAAACTGTTTTTT. Its translation is CASSLDRGEKLFF. The variable domain in full, completed from reference TRBV7-8 and TRBJ1-4, reads GAGVSQSPRYKVAKRGQDVALRCDPISGHVSLFWYQQALGQGPEFLTYFQNEAQLDKSGLPSDRFFAERPEGSVSTLKIQRTQQEDSAVYLCASSLDRGEKLFFGSGTQLSVL.